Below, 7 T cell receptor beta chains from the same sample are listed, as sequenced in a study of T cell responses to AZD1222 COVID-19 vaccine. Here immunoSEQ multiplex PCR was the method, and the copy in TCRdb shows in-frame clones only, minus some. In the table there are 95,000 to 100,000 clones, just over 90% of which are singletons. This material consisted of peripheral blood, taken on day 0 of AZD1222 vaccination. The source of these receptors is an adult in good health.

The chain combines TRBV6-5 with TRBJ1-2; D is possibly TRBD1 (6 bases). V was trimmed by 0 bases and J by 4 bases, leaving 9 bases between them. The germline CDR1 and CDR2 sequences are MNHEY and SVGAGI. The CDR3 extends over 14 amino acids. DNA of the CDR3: TGTGCCAGCAGTTACTCGGTAGGGGGCTATGGCTACACCTTC. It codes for CASSYSVGGYGYTF.

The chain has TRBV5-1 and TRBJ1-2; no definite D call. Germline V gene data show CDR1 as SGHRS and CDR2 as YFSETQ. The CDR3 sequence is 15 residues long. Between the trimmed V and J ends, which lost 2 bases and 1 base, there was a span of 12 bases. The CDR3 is CASSLQPPFNYGYTF. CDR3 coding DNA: TGCGCCAGCAGCTTACAGCCACCGTTTAACTATGGCTACACCTTC.

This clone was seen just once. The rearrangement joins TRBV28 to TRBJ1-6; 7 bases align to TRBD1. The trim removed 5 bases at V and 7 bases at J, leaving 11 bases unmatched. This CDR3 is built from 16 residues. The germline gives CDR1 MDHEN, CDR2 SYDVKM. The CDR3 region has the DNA TGTGCCAGCAGTCCTCGACAGGGCCCTTTCAATTCACCCCTCCACTTT. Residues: CASSPRQGPFNSPLHF. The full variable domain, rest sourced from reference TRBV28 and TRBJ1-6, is DVKVTQSSRYLVKRTGEKVFLECVQDMDHENMFWYRQDPGLGLRLIYFSYDVKMKEKGDIPEGYSVSREKKERFSLILESASTNQTSMYLCASSPRQGPFNSPLHFGNGTRLTVT.

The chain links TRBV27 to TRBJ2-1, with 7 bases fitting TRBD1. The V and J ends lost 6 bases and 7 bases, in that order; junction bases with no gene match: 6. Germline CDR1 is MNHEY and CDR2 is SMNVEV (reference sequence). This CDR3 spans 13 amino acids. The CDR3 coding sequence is TGTGCCAGCAGCTATGACAGGGCGAATGAGCAGTTCTTC. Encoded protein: CASSYDRANEQFF.

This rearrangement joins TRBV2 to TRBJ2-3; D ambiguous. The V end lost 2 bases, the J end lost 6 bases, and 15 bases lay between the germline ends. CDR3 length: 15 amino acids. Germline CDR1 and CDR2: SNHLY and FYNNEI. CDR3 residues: CASSEWPVEGDTQYF. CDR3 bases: TGTGCCAGCAGTGAATGGCCGGTCGAAGGGGATACGCAGTATTTT.

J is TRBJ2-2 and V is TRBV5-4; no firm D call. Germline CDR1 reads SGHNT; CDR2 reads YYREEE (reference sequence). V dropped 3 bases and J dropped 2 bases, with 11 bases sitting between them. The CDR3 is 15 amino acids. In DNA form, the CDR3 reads TGTGCCAGCAGCTCACATAGGCTCAACACCGGGGAGCTGTTTTTT. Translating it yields CASSSHRLNTGELFF.

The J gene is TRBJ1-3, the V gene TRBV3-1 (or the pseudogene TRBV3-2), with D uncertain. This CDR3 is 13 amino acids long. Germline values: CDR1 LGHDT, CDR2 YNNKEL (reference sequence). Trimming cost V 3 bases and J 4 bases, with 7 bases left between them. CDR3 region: CASSQVRGNTIYF. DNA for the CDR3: TGTGCCAGCAGCCAGGTCCGGGGAAACACCATATATTTT.